Presented here are 23 T cell receptor beta chains from one specimen sequenced in a study of vaccination effects on CD4 cells after COVID-19. No antigen has been identified for these receptors. Some clones are missing from TCRdb's copy, which holds only in-frame ones; the method was immunoSEQ multiplex PCR. This table has tens of thousands of clones, about three quarters appearing once. In the ViraFEST assay, antigen-specific CD4+ clonotypes were identified by expansion after peptide-pool stimulation. CD4+ T cell isolation took place after more than eight days of culture. The person acquired a PCR-confirmed SARS-CoV-2 infection between March and December 2020. The source material was CD4+ T cells from PBMCs cultured with HCoV-NL63 spike peptides, sampled before COVID-19 vaccination. Receptor source: a human donor who had a prior SARS-CoV-2 infection.

The chain employs TRBV7-3 and TRBJ2-1; a weak D match, TRBD2 (5 bases). Germline CDR1 is SGHTA and CDR2 is FQGTGA. The germline V and J ends were trimmed by 4 bases and 6 bases, with 16 bases remaining between them. The CDR3 consists of 15 residues. CDR3 DNA sequence: TGTGCCAGCAGCTCCGATCGTGCGGGTACCAATGAGCAGTTCTTC. It translates to CASSSDRAGTNEQFF.

This clone was picked up one time. The CDR3: CASSIRLIRAGGDTGELFF. In nucleotides, the CDR3 is TGTGCCAGCAGCATTAGGCTTATTCGGGCGGGAGGCGACACCGGGGAGCTGTTTTTT. The V call is TRBV21-1, the J call TRBJ2-2; the table's D call of TRBD2 was not tested on the DNA. TRBV21-1 is recorded as a pseudogene. CDR3 length equals 19 residues.

V is TRBV6-2 or TRBV6-3 and J is TRBJ2-7; D unresolved. Germline assignment: CDR1 MNHEY and CDR2 SVGEGT. There are 13 residues in the CDR3. V gave up 3 bases and J gave up 3 bases, with 9 bases separating them. This CDR3 reads CASSYYKGYEQYF. CDR3 sequence (DNA): TGTGCCAGCAGTTATTATAAGGGCTACGAGCAGTACTTC.

The chain joins TRBV15 to TRBJ2-5, with D possibly matching TRBD1 (6 bases). This CDR3 contains 14 residues. With 2 bases removed from V and 5 bases from J, the gap between germline ends came to 12 bases. In germline, CDR1 is LNHNV, CDR2 YYDKDF (reference sequence). DNA for the CDR3: TGTGCCACCAGCAGAACGGACAGTTGGGAGACCCAGTACTTC. Translated, it gives CATSRTDSWETQYF.

The chain is built from TRBV7-2 and TRBJ2-7, with D perhaps matching TRBD2 (5 bases). This CDR3 is built from 13 residues. Between the trimmed V and J ends, which lost 3 bases and 6 bases, there was a span of 12 bases. Germline V gene lookup returns CDR1 SGHTA and CDR2 FQGNSA. This CDR3 reads CASSLASSSEQYF. CDR3 DNA: TGTGCCAGCAGCTTGGCCTCTAGCTCCGAGCAGTACTTC.

This rearrangement joins TRBV2 to TRBJ2-7; 8 bases match TRBD1. This CDR3 is built from 15 residues. Losses at the gene ends were 5 bases for V and 2 bases for J; bases not matched to a gene: 8. Looked up from germline, CDR1 is SNHLY and CDR2 is FYNNEI. CDR3 bases: TGTGCCAGCAGTAGGACAGGGTCTTTAGCCTACGAGCAGTACTTC. As protein: CASSRTGSLAYEQYF.

This chain links TRBV7-2 with TRBJ1-1, with 8 bases aligning to TRBD1. J was trimmed by 1 base and V by 1 base; bases with no gene match: 11. The CDR3 length is 18 residues. Germline V gene data show CDR1 as SGHTA and CDR2 as FQGNSA. DNA of the CDR3: TGTGCCAGCAGCTTAGATCCAGGGGGCCCCTTCGGGAACACTGAAGCTTTCTTT. It translates to CASSLDPGGPFGNTEAFF.

The chain combines TRBV14 with TRBJ2-3; 9 bases are a match to TRBD2. The CDR3 runs 17 residues. Looked up from germline, CDR1 is SGHDN and CDR2 is FVKESK. With V trimmed by 4 bases and J by 0 bases, 8 bases remained unmatched. The DNA of the CDR3 is TGTGCCAGCAGCCCCTTCAGCGGGGGGATTAGCACAGATACGCAGTATTTT. Translation gives CASSPFSGGISTDTQYF.

The V and J genes are TRBV4-3 and TRBJ1-4; D possibly corresponds to TRBD1 (6 bases). The CDR3 covers 16 residues. CDR1 is LGHNA, CDR2 YSLEER, per germline. Trimming left V 2 bases short and J 4 bases short, with 14 bases between. The CDR3 sequence: CASSQTRTGFNEKLFF. CDR3 nucleotide sequence: TGCGCCAGCAGCCAAACACGAACAGGGTTTAATGAAAAACTGTTTTTT.

This clone was detected a few times. CDR3 loop: CSFSWVTGELFF. The CDR3 coding sequence is TGCAGCTTCTCCTGGGTCACCGGGGAGCTGTTTTTT. The rearrangement links TRBV29-1 to TRBJ2-2, with D uncertain. The CDR3 totals 12 residues. Germline V gene sequence: CDR1 SQVTM, CDR2 ANQGSEA. V lost 8 bases and J 4 bases, leaving 11 bases between the germline ends.

This sequence joins TRBV24-1 and TRBJ1-3; D gene ambiguous. CDR3 length: 15 residues. Germline V CDR1 and CDR2: KGHDR, SFDVKD. Here the CDR3 reads CYLGPLLLPGNTIYF. In DNA, the CDR3 is TGTTACCTAGGTCCCCTCTTGTTACCTGGAAACACCATATATTTT.

V and J are TRBV9 and TRBJ2-1; 9 bases align to TRBD1. CDR1 SGDLS and CDR2 YYNGEE come from the germline V gene. Trimming at V came to 4 bases and at J to 3 bases, leaving 8 bases not matched to a gene. This CDR3 region has 16 residues. The CDR3 DNA reads TGTGCCAGCAGCCCAGGGACAGGGAATCTCTACAATGAGCAGTTCTTC. This translates into CASSPGTGNLYNEQFF.

The chain combines TRBV3-1 (or the pseudogene TRBV3-2) with TRBJ2-2; unclear D gene. Germline CDR1 is LGHDT and CDR2 is YNNKEL (reference sequence). This CDR3 has 15 residues. Trimming left V 0 bases short and J 4 bases short, with 9 bases between. The CDR3 coding sequence is TGTGCCAGCAGCCAAGATTCTAAACCCACCGGGGAGCTGTTTTTT. It is translated as CASSQDSKPTGELFF.

This clone has more than one count but fewer than ten. The chain combines TRBV6-5 with TRBJ1-6; D is undetermined. CDR3 length: 16 amino acids. Germline lookup yields CDR1 MNHEY and CDR2 SVGAGI. The ends were cut back, 2 bases at V and 2 bases at J, with 10 bases in the middle. The CDR3 loop reads CASSYGVGTYNSPLHF. CDR3 coding DNA: TGTGCCAGCAGTTACGGAGTAGGTACCTATAATTCACCCCTCCACTTT.

The V and J genes are TRBV7-9 and TRBJ1-1; D is unclear. The CDR3 spans 11 residues. Germline CDR1 and CDR2: SEHNR and FQNEAQ (reference sequence). V was pared by 2 bases and J by 8 bases, with 6 bases between. CDR3 residues: CASSLRSEAFF. CDR3 in DNA: TGTGCCAGCAGCTTAAGATCAGAAGCTTTCTTT. The entire variable domain, with the rest obtained from reference TRBV7-9 and TRBJ1-1, is as follows: DTGVSQNPRHKITKRGQNVTFRCDPISEHNRLYWYRQTLGQGPEFLTYFQNEAQLEKSRLLSDRFSAERPKGSFSTLEIQRTEQGDSAMYLCASSLRSEAFFGQGTRLTVV.

This clone was recorded only once. This chain links TRBV7-2 with TRBJ2-5; D ambiguous. The ends were cut back, 3 bases at V and 4 bases at J, with 6 bases in the middle. CDR1 SGHTA and CDR2 FQGNSA come from the germline V gene. The CDR3 runs to 12 residues. In DNA form, the CDR3 reads TGTGCCAGCAGCTTTGGACGAGAGACCCAGTACTTC. This translates into CASSFGRETQYF.

V and J are TRBV4-1 and TRBJ2-3; D is uncertain. The V gene's germline CDR1 is MGHRA and CDR2 YSYEKL. V gave up 1 base and J gave up 2 bases, with 13 bases separating them. The CDR3 runs to 16 residues. The CDR3 loop is CASSQGLSVFTDTQYF. DNA of the CDR3: TGCGCCAGCAGCCAAGGGCTTTCGGTTTTCACAGATACGCAGTATTTT.

Only one count was recorded for this clone. This rearrangement joins TRBV3-1 (or the pseudogene TRBV3-2) to TRBJ2-3; 9 nucleotides agree with TRBD2. V lost 3 bases to trimming and J lost 5 bases; unmatched junction nucleotides: 3. The germline CDR1 and CDR2 sequences are LGHDT and YNNKEL (reference sequence). The CDR3 runs 14 residues. CDR3 residues: CASSHASGEDTQYF. The CDR3 DNA is TGTGCCAGCAGCCACGCTAGCGGGGAAGATACGCAGTATTTT.

This chain links TRBV5-4 with TRBJ2-7; D not resolved. The CDR3 loop spans 14 amino acids. From germline, CDR1 is SGHNT and CDR2 YYREEE (reference sequence). V lost 2 bases and J lost 3, with 12 bases in between. Here the CDR3 DNA reads TGTGCCAGCAGCTTCTGGCCTCCGGGCTACGAGCAGTACTTC. Residues: CASSFWPPGYEQYF.

About this clone itself: At the DNA level, this CDR3 is encoded by other sequences in the same sample as well. The V and J genes are TRBV2 and TRBJ1-5, with unresolved D. The V end lost 6 bases, the J end lost 0 bases, and 12 bases lay between the germline ends. CDR1 SNHLY and CDR2 FYNNEI come from the germline V gene. The CDR3 is made up of 15 amino acids. CDR3 sequence: CASRGIRYSNQPQHF. CDR3 nucleotide sequence: TGTGCCAGCAGAGGGATTCGTTATAGCAATCAGCCCCAGCATTTT.

The chain carries TRBV30 and TRBJ2-7, with D perhaps matching TRBD2 (5 bases). In germline, CDR1 is GTSNPN, CDR2 SVGIG (reference sequence). V lost 3 bases to trimming and J lost 2 bases, with 11 bases between them. The CDR3 consists of 13 residues. The CDR3 sequence is CAWRNSGTYEQYF. For the CDR3, the DNA is TGTGCCTGGAGGAACTCGGGGACCTACGAGCAGTACTTC.

The CDR3 bases are TGTGCCAGCAGTGACGGGAGGGGCACCGGGGAGCTGTTTTTT. As protein: CASSDGRGTGELFF. The chain uses TRBV2 and TRBJ2-2, with 8 positions matching TRBD2. The CDR3 runs 14 residues. In germline, CDR1 is SNHLY, CDR2 FYNNEI. The J segment lost 4 bases and the V segment lost 3 bases, leaving 1 base of the junction unmatched.

The V and J genes are TRBV6-5 and TRBJ1-2; D uncertain. The CDR3 totals 13 residues. Germline V gene sequence: CDR1 MNHEY, CDR2 SVGAGI. V lost 6 bases to trimming and J lost 0 bases, with 8 bases between them. The CDR3 DNA sequence: TGTGCCAGCAGAGTACAAACTAACTATGGCTACACCTTC. Translated, it gives CASRVQTNYGYTF.